The 21 T cell receptor beta chains reported below all come from one sample, sequenced in a study of blood T cell repertoires in COVID-19. The method was immunoSEQ multiplex PCR; TCRdb's version includes in-frame clones alone and lacks a portion of them. The sample consists of approximately 150,000 clones, approximately 80% of them appearing once. Sequenced input: peripheral blood. The source of these receptors is a human donor in a cohort sampled during active COVID-19.

The chain has TRBV3-1 (or the pseudogene TRBV3-2) and TRBJ2-5; 9 bases match TRBD1. The CDR3 contains 14 residues. The germline V gene encodes CDR1 LGHDT and CDR2 YNNKEL (reference sequence). With V trimmed by 1 base and J by 5 bases, 2 bases remained unmatched. This CDR3 is CASSQAGTGETQYF. The CDR3 bases are TGTGCCAGCAGCCAAGCCGGGACAGGGGAGACCCAGTACTTC.

V and J are TRBV5-4 and TRBJ1-2, with a weak D call TRBD1 (6 bases). V lost 0 bases to trimming and J lost 8 bases, with 14 bases between them. The germline V gene has CDR1 SGHNT and CDR2 YYREEE (reference sequence). This CDR3 is built from 14 residues. CDR3 nucleotides: TGTGCCAGCAGCTTGGACAGGGTCCAACAAGGCTACACCTTC. This translates into CASSLDRVQQGYTF. Full variable domain (missing parts from reference TRBV5-4 and TRBJ1-2): ETGVTQSPTHLIKTRGQQVTLRCSSQSGHNTVSWYQQALGQGPQFIFQYYREEENGRGNFPPRFSGLQFPNYSSELNVNALELDDSALYLCASSLDRVQQGYTFGSGTRLTVV.

This clone has only one observation. The chain couples TRBV5-1 to TRBJ2-2; no firm D call. V gave up 0 bases and J gave up 2 bases, with 8 bases separating them. This CDR3 is built from 15 residues. CDR1 is SGHRS and CDR2 is YFSETQ in the germline V gene. CDR3 DNA: TGCGCCAGCAGCTTGGAACGGAGAAACACCGGGGAGCTGTTTTTT. The encoded protein is CASSLERRNTGELFF.

The chain joins TRBV7-2 to TRBJ1-1, with TRBD1 as a possible D gene (5 bases). This CDR3 contains 14 residues. CDR1 and CDR2 (germline): SGHTA, FQGNSA. Between the trimmed V and J ends, which lost 1 base and 7 bases, there was a span of 13 bases. The CDR3 here is CASSLVSGGYEAFF. The CDR3 DNA reads as TGTGCCAGCAGCTTAGTTTCCGGGGGATATGAAGCTTTCTTT.

The chain uses TRBV5-1 and TRBJ2-1, with a possible D match to TRBD1 (5 bases). With 0 bases removed from V and 3 bases from J, the gap between germline ends came to 10 bases. This CDR3 has 15 amino acids. In germline, CDR1 is SGHRS, CDR2 YFSETQ. The CDR3 DNA sequence: TGCGCCAGCAGCTTGGAGGGGCTAGGCTACAATGAGCAGTTCTTC. Protein sequence: CASSLEGLGYNEQFF.

A few counts support this clone. This rearrangement joins TRBV5-8 to TRBJ2-7; 8 bases are shared with TRBD1. V lost 3 bases to trimming and J lost 3 bases; unmatched junction nucleotides: 11. Germline V gene sequence: CDR1 SGHTS, CDR2 YDEGEE. CDR3 length: 16 residues. In DNA form, the CDR3 reads TGTGCCAGCAGCTCGCTCCGGGACAGGTTAAGCTACGAGCAGTACTTC. It yields the protein CASSSLRDRLSYEQYF.

The V and J genes are TRBV25-1 and TRBJ1-1; D perhaps matches TRBD1 (5 bases). The CDR3 sequence is 14 residues long. Germline V gene sequence: CDR1 MGHDK, CDR2 SYGVNS. V lost 4 bases, J lost 6 bases, and 15 bases lay in between. CDR3 protein: CASSGPGPRSEAFF. The CDR3 DNA sequence: TGTGCCAGCAGTGGGCCAGGGCCACGATCTGAAGCTTTCTTT.

The rearrangement joins TRBV19 to TRBJ1-4; 8 bases align to TRBD1. Germline values: CDR1 LNHDA, CDR2 SQIVND (reference sequence). This CDR3 has 16 residues. V trimming: 6 bases; J trimming: 0 bases; junction bases outside the gene matches: 6. CDR3 nucleotide sequence: TGTGCCAGTAGAGGTGGGACAGGTTCAACTAATGAAAAACTGTTTTTT. Translation: CASRGGTGSTNEKLFF.

The chain has TRBV11-1 and TRBJ2-3; 7 positions match TRBD1. CDR1 and CDR2 from the germline V gene are SGHAT and FQDESV (reference sequence). The CDR3 runs to 15 residues. V was pared by 4 bases and J by 6 bases, with 10 bases of the junction left unmatched. Here the CDR3 reads CASSYYQQGLDTQYF. The CDR3 DNA sequence: TGTGCCAGCAGCTACTACCAACAGGGGTTGGATACGCAGTATTTT.

The chain couples TRBV6-1 to TRBJ1-3; maybe TRBD1 (6 bases). The germline V and J ends were trimmed by 1 base and 2 bases, with 18 bases remaining between them. CDR1 MNHNS and CDR2 SASEGT come from the germline V gene. The CDR3 totals 18 residues. The CDR3 DNA reads as TGTGCCAGCAGTGAAGGCCCTTCTTACAGGGAGACTGGAAACACCATATATTTT. Translated, it gives CASSEGPSYRETGNTIYF.

The chain links TRBV6-1 to TRBJ1-6; TRBD1 matches 8 bases. Looked up from germline, CDR1 is MNHNS and CDR2 is SASEGT. J lost 5 bases, V lost 4 bases, and 7 bases had no gene match. The CDR3 is made up of 16 amino acids. DNA of the CDR3: TGTGCCAGCAGTGCGCGGACAGGGTCGGATAATTCACCCCTCCACTTT. Protein: CASSARTGSDNSPLHF.

The chain joins TRBV14 to TRBJ1-2; no clear D gene. CDR3 size: 16 residues. Trimming took off 1 base at V and 8 bases at J, with 20 bases between the two ends. In germline, CDR1 is SGHDN, CDR2 FVKESK. This chain's CDR3 is CASSQVPEARRWGYTF. The CDR3 nucleotides are TGTGCCAGCAGCCAAGTACCGGAGGCTCGGAGGTGGGGCTACACCTTC.

The genes are TRBV27 and TRBJ2-2, with 11 nucleotides matching TRBD2. Germline CDR1 reads MNHEY; CDR2 reads SMNVEV (reference sequence). V shed 5 bases, J shed 7 bases, and the junction held 9 bases outside the gene matches. There are 16 residues in the CDR3. The CDR3 region is CASSPHFSGRGGELFF. CDR3 nucleotide sequence: TGTGCCAGCAGTCCCCATTTTAGCGGGAGGGGCGGGGAGCTGTTTTTT.

V usage is TRBV7-8 and J usage is TRBJ1-1; D remains ambiguous. The germline gives CDR1 SGHVS, CDR2 FQNEAQ. The CDR3 length is 15 residues. The ends were cut back, 1 base at V and 2 bases at J, with 11 bases in the middle. The CDR3 coding sequence is TGTGCCAGCAGCTTAGTTCTAGGGAGCAACACTGAAGCTTTCTTT. This gives the protein CASSLVLGSNTEAFF.

This sequence joins TRBV2 and TRBJ2-7; 8 bases agree with TRBD1. This CDR3 is built from 14 residues. CDR1 is SNHLY, CDR2 FYNNEI, per germline. V dropped 7 bases and J dropped 3; count of bases not matched to a gene: 8. CDR3 DNA sequence: TGTGCCAGCACCTCCGGGACAGGCAACTACGAGCAGTACTTC. Its translation: CASTSGTGNYEQYF.

V is TRBV9 and J is TRBJ2-7; D might be TRBD1 (5 bases). Germline-derived CDR1 and CDR2 are SGDLS and YYNGEE. The length of the CDR3 is 13 residues. Trimming left V 5 bases short and J 4 bases short, with 13 bases between. The CDR3 nucleotides read TGTGCCAGCAGAGATCAGGGTAGTTACGAGCAGTACTTC. Protein product: CASRDQGSYEQYF.

The V call is TRBV27, the J call TRBJ2-7; D remains unclear. Germline-derived CDR1 and CDR2 are MNHEY and SMNVEV (reference sequence). V lost 3 bases and J lost 2, with 14 bases in between. The length of the CDR3 is 15 residues. The CDR3 DNA sequence: TGTGCCAGCAGTTTTAAGCCCCTCCGAACCTACGAGCAGTACTTC. Its translation is CASSFKPLRTYEQYF.

The genes are TRBV4-2 and TRBJ2-3; 7 nucleotides agree with TRBD1. V dropped 2 bases and J dropped 0; count of bases not matched to a gene: 8. This CDR3 is built from 17 residues. Germline CDR1 LGHNA, CDR2 YNFKEQ. Here the CDR3 reads CASSQHYRGISTDTQYF. CDR3 nucleotide sequence: TGTGCCAGCAGCCAACACTACAGGGGTATTAGCACAGATACGCAGTATTTT.

This rearrangement joins TRBV29-1 to TRBJ2-1, with TRBD2 identical over 8 bases. Trimming at V came to 2 bases and at J to 5 bases, leaving 2 bases not matched to a gene. Germline V gene data show CDR1 as SQVTM and CDR2 as ANQGSEA. The CDR3 sequence is 13 residues long. CDR3 sequence (DNA): TGCAGCGTTGAAAGCGGGAGAAACAATGAGCAGTTCTTC. It translates to CSVESGRNNEQFF.

V usage is TRBV28 and J usage is TRBJ2-7; the match to TRBD2 covers 9 bases. The CDR3 covers 14 residues. Germline V gives CDR1 MDHEN, CDR2 SYDVKM. V trimming: 4 bases; J trimming: 3 bases; junction bases outside the gene matches: 4. CDR3 protein: CASSWASGIYEQYF. The CDR3 bases are TGTGCCAGCAGTTGGGCTAGCGGGATCTACGAGCAGTACTTC.

The chain links TRBV18 to TRBJ2-7; 7 nucleotides align to TRBD1. V lost 2 bases and J lost 2; bases outside the gene matches: 6. The CDR3 runs 15 residues. Germline loops: CDR1 KGHSH, CDR2 LQKENI. CDR3 sequence reads: CASSPGAGGPYEQYF. DNA for the CDR3: TGTGCCAGCTCACCAGGGGCAGGGGGTCCCTACGAGCAGTACTTC. The full variable domain, its missing parts supplied by reference TRBV18 and TRBJ2-7, is NAGVMQNPRHLVRRRGQEARLRCSPMKGHSHVYWYRQLPEEGLKFMVYLQKENIIDESGMPKERFSAEFPKEGPSILRIQQVVRGDSAAYFCASSPGAGGPYEQYFGPGTRLTVT.